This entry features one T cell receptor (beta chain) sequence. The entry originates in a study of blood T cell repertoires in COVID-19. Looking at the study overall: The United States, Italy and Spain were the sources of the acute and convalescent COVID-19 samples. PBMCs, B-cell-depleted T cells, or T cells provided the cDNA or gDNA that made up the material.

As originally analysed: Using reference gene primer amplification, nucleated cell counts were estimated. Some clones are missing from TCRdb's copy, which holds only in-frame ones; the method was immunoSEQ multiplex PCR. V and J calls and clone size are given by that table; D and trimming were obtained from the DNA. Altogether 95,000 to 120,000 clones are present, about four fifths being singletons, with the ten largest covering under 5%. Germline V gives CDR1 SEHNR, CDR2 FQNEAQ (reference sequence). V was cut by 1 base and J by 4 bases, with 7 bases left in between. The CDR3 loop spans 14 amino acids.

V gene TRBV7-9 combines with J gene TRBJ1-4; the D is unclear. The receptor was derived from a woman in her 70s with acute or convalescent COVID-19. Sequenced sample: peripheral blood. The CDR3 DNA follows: TGTGCCAGCAGCTTAGGACAAAGTAATGAAAAACTGTTTTTT. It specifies CASSLGQSNEKLFF.